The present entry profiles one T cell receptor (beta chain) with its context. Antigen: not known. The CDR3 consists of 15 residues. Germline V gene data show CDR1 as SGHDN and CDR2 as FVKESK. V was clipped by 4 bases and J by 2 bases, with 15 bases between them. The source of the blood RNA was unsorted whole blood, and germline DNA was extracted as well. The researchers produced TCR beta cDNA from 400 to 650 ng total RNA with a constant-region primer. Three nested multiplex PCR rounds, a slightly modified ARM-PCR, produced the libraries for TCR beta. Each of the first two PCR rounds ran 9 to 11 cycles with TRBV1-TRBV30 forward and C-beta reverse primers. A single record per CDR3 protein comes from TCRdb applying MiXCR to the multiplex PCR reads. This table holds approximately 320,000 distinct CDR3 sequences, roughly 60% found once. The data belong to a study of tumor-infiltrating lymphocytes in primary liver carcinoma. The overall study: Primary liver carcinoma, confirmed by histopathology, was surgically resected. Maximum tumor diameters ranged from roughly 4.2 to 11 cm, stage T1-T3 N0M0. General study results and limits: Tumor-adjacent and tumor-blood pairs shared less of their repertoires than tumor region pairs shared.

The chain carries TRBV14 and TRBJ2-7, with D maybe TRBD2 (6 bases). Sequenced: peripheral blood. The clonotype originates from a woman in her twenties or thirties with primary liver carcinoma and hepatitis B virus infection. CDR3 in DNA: TGTGCCAGCAGCCTCGGAGGGATCCCGACCTACGAGCAGTACTTC. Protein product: CASSLGGIPTYEQYF.